The clone carrying this T cell receptor beta chain was observed a few times. Trimming removed 4 bases from V and 0 bases from J, with 11 bases in between. The germline V gene has CDR1 LGHNA and CDR2 YSLEER. The CDR3 covers 15 residues. This sample is part of a study of beta chain features in type 1 diabetes. The investigators reverse transcribed all of the isolated RNA, so they sequenced expressed TCRB transcripts. The data were produced by immunoSEQ multiplex PCR, yet TCRdb's version contains in-frame clones alone and is incomplete. The table includes around 160,000 clones, roughly 53% detected once.

The V gene is TRBV4-3, the J gene TRBJ2-3; TRBD2 is a possible D gene (6 bases). The TCR originated in a man between 18 and 29 years old in good health. Sequenced input: Tregs from blood. CDR3 sequence: CASSPGLGSTDTQYF. The CDR3 DNA reads TGCGCCAGCAGCCCGGGACTCGGCAGCACAGATACGCAGTATTTT.